Shown below are 31 T cell receptor beta chains from a single sample sequenced in a study of T-cell memory formation after mild COVID-19. TCRdb used MiXCR to reprocess the 5' RACE reads, holding one entry per CDR3 protein. The sample carries 350,000 to 500,000 distinct CDR3 sequences, 15% to 20% recorded once. Sequencing was performed on PBMCs or a T cell subset sorted from them (not recorded which). The receptors stem from a man between 18 and 29 years old who had mild COVID-19 (a few samples of this study predate the infection). Cell type and time point are not known.

The J gene is TRBJ2-3, the V gene TRBV6-5, with D uncertain. The V end lost 6 bases, the J end lost 2 bases, and 12 bases lay between the germline ends. Per germline, CDR1 MNHEY and CDR2 SVGAGI. There are 14 residues in the CDR3. The CDR3 is CASSYSAFTDTQYF. The CDR3 DNA follows: TGTGCCAGCAGCTATTCCGCTTTCACAGATACGCAGTATTTT.

This clonotype was detected only a few times. This chain joins TRBV12-3 or TRBV12-4 and TRBJ2-5, with D possibly being TRBD1 (6 bases). V lost 3 bases to trimming and J lost 4 bases, with 12 bases between them. The CDR3 contains 14 residues. CDR3 nucleotide sequence: TGTGCCAGCAGTTTTGAAGGGGGTCGAGAGACCCAGTACTTC. Its protein is CASSFEGGRETQYF.

This rearrangement joins TRBV7-2 to TRBJ2-5; D is possibly TRBD2 (5 bases). CDR3 size: 11 residues. The ends were cut back, 8 bases at V and 5 bases at J, with 9 bases in the middle. CDR1 and CDR2 from the germline V gene are SGHTA and FQGNSA. The CDR3 region has the DNA TGTGCCAGCGCCCAGCGGGAGACCCAGTACTTC. Its protein product is CASAQRETQYF.

This clonotype showed up many times. The chain links TRBV3-1 to TRBJ2-5; D is possibly TRBD2 (6 bases). V shed 1 base and J shed 4 bases, with 19 bases lying between them. CDR1 LGHDT and CDR2 YNNKEL come from the germline V gene (reference sequence). The CDR3 runs 17 residues. For the CDR3, the DNA is TGTGCCAGCAGCCAAGCTTCGGGCAGGGAGGCTTCAGAGACCCAGTACTTC. Its protein product is CASSQASGREASETQYF.

The chain is built from TRBV18 and TRBJ2-7; TRBD2 matches 9 bases. CDR1 and CDR2 (germline): KGHSH, LQKENI. With V trimmed by 3 bases and J by 3 bases, 15 bases remained unmatched. CDR3 length equals 18 residues. The CDR3 is CASSPTPGLASGGYEQYV. CDR3 in DNA: TGTGCCAGCTCACCGACGCCGGGACTAGCTTCAGGAGGCTACGAGCAGTACGTC.

This CDR3 is CASSPGTVGGDTQYF. In DNA form, the CDR3 reads TGCGCCAGCAGCCCCGGGACGGTAGGGGGAGATACGCAGTATTTT. V usage is TRBV5-1 and J usage is TRBJ2-3, with a weak D call TRBD1 (6 bases). Germline V gene data show CDR1 as SGHRS and CDR2 as YFSETQ. This CDR3 is built from 15 residues. V lost 4 bases to trimming and J lost 5 bases, with 17 bases between them.

This clonotype occurred a few times. This chain uses TRBV15 with TRBJ1-1; D is perhaps TRBD1 (6 bases). Germline V gene sequence: CDR1 LNHNV, CDR2 YYDKDF (reference sequence). This CDR3 contains 15 residues. The ends were cut back, 1 base at V and 4 bases at J, with 13 bases in the middle. This CDR3 is CATSRGGAGSTEAFF. CDR3 DNA: TGTGCCACCAGCAGAGGGGGGGCTGGGTCCACTGAAGCTTTCTTT. The entire variable domain, with the rest obtained from reference TRBV15 and TRBJ1-1, is as follows: DAMVIQNPRYQVTQFGKPVTLSCSQTLNHNVMYWYQQKSSQAPKLLFHYYDKDFNNEADTPDNFQSRRPNTSFCFLDIRSPGLGDTAMYLCATSRGGAGSTEAFFGQGTRLTVV.

The rearrangement uses TRBV6-2 or TRBV6-3 and TRBJ1-3; D uncertain. CDR1 and CDR2 from the germline V gene are MNHEY and SVGEGT. The V gene lost 0 bases and the J gene lost 2 bases, with 8 bases spanning the gap. This CDR3 is built from 15 residues. The CDR3 sequence is CASSYSGSAGNTIYF. DNA for the CDR3: TGTGCCAGCAGTTACTCGGGGAGTGCTGGAAACACCATATATTTT.

There are a few counts of this clonotype. This rearrangement joins TRBV25-1 to TRBJ1-2; 7 bases fit TRBD1. The CDR3 loop spans 11 amino acids. Trimming cost V 6 bases and J 8 bases; bases outside gene matches: 3. Germline loops: CDR1 MGHDK, CDR2 SYGVNS. CDR3 bases: TGTGCCAGCAGCGACAGGGTCGGCTACACCTTC. Protein: CASSDRVGYTF.

DNA of the CDR3: TGCAGTGGCGACAGGGCGGGCGGGGAGACCCAGTACTTC. This gives the protein CSGDRAGGETQYF. J is TRBJ2-5 and V is TRBV20-1; 7 bases fit TRBD1. Germline V gene sequence: CDR1 DFQATT, CDR2 SNEGSKA (reference sequence). Losses at the gene ends were 7 bases for V and 5 bases for J; bases not matched to a gene: 10. This CDR3 has 13 residues.

The chain carries TRBV20-1 and TRBJ1-1; D call uncertain. V was shortened by 5 bases and J by 5 bases, with 9 bases between the two germline ends. From germline, CDR1 is DFQATT and CDR2 SNEGSKA (reference sequence). The CDR3 loop spans 11 amino acids. DNA of the CDR3: TGCAGTGCTTGGTTAATAACTGAAGCTTTCTTT. Protein: CSAWLITEAFF.

This clonotype was seen a few times. The gene calls are TRBV5-1 and TRBJ2-1; unclear D gene. Germline V CDR1 and CDR2: SGHRS, YFSETQ. The CDR3 has 13 amino acids. V dropped 0 bases and J dropped 9 bases, with 10 bases sitting between them. CDR3 sequence: CASSLDRFSEQFF. Written as DNA, the CDR3 is TGCGCCAGCAGCTTGGATAGGTTTAGTGAGCAGTTCTTC.

This clonotype was observed a few times. The chain carries TRBV4-1 and TRBJ1-2; 8 bases agree with TRBD1. V lost 3 bases to trimming and J lost 3 bases; unmatched junction nucleotides: 9. Per the germline V gene, CDR1 is MGHRA and CDR2 is YSYEKL. The CDR3 sequence is 16 residues long. The CDR3 spells CASSHLRGREDYGYTF. In DNA, the CDR3 is TGCGCCAGCAGCCACCTCAGGGGGCGGGAGGACTATGGCTACACCTTC.

V gene TRBV6-2 or TRBV6-3 combines with J gene TRBJ1-1; perhaps TRBD1 as D (6 bases). Germline V lookup: CDR1 MNHEY, CDR2 SVGEGT. The CDR3 length is 18 residues. Trimming took off 0 bases at V and 0 bases at J, with 17 bases between the two ends. For the CDR3, the DNA is TGTGCCAGCAGTTACTCGTACAGGGTTCCGACCATGAACACTGAAGCTTTCTTT. This gives the protein CASSYSYRVPTMNTEAFF.

By share, this clonotype ranks as medium-sized. The chain recombines TRBV27 with TRBJ2-7, with TRBD2 identical over 8 bases. J lost 1 base, V lost 1 base, and 3 bases had no gene match. The CDR3 is 15 amino acids. Looked up from germline, CDR1 is MNHEY and CDR2 is SMNVEV (reference sequence). CDR3 amino acids: CASSLLAGSSYEQYF. CDR3 nucleotides: TGTGCCAGCAGTTTATTAGCGGGGTCTTCCTACGAGCAGTACTTC.

A few counts support this clonotype. CDR3 nucleotides: TGTGCCAGCAGCTTAATGGCTTACTCTGGAAACACCATATATTTT. Its protein product is CASSLMAYSGNTIYF. V gene TRBV7-2 combines with J gene TRBJ1-3, with D uncertain. The CDR3 contains 15 residues. CDR1 SGHTA and CDR2 FQGNSA come from the germline V gene. The germline V and J ends were trimmed by 2 bases and 0 bases, with 8 bases remaining between them.

This clonotype has a handful of counts. CDR3 sequence (DNA): TGCAGTGCTGCCTTCAGCGGGGGTACAGGAGATACGCAGTATTTT. It translates to CSAAFSGGTGDTQYF. The rearrangement links TRBV20-1 to TRBJ2-3, with TRBD2 matching 8 bases. CDR1 and CDR2 from the germline V gene are DFQATT and SNEGSKA (reference sequence). This CDR3 is built from 15 residues. Losses at the gene ends were 5 bases for V and 5 bases for J; bases not matched to a gene: 12.

J is TRBJ2-7 and V is TRBV11-2, with 8 bases lining up with TRBD1. Germline CDR1 is SGHAT and CDR2 is FQNNGV. This CDR3 comprises 16 residues. The junction had 8 bases not matched to a gene; V was cut back by 4 bases and J by 0 bases. The CDR3 DNA sequence: TGTGCCAGCAGCTCGAACCGGGACAGGCGCTCCTACGAGCAGTACTTC. Its translation: CASSSNRDRRSYEQYF.

The chain is built from TRBV13 and TRBJ1-4, with D possibly being TRBD1 (6 bases). V dropped 2 bases and J dropped 8 bases, with 12 bases sitting between them. This CDR3 contains 14 residues. Germline lookup yields CDR1 PRHDT and CDR2 FYEKMQ (reference sequence). CDR3 nucleotides: TGTGCCAGCAGCTTAACGTCCGGGGGCGAAAAACTGTTTTTT. Translating gives CASSLTSGGEKLFF.

This clonotype was detected a few times. The chain is built from TRBV20-1 and TRBJ2-3; no firm D call. Trimming took off 2 bases at V and 0 bases at J, with 9 bases between the two ends. The CDR3 is 14 residues long. Germline V gene lookup returns CDR1 DFQATT and CDR2 SNEGSKA (reference sequence). The DNA of the CDR3 is TGCAGTGCTAGATCCAGCCTTAGCACAGATACGCAGTATTTT. The encoded protein is CSARSSLSTDTQYF.

The chain recombines TRBV28 with TRBJ1-1, with D tentatively TRBD1 (6 bases). Germline values: CDR1 MDHEN, CDR2 SYDVKM. V was pared by 6 bases and J by 8 bases, with 22 bases between. The CDR3 runs 15 residues. As DNA, the CDR3 is TGTGCCAGCAGAAGTCTTAAGGGGGGGCGCGGGGAAGCTTTCTTT. It encodes CASRSLKGGRGEAFF.

The rearrangement uses TRBV10-3 and TRBJ1-5, with no clear D. The CDR3 runs 20 residues. CDR1 is ENHRY, CDR2 SYGVKD, per germline. V lost 0 bases to trimming and J lost 4 bases, with 25 bases between them. CDR3 in DNA: TGTGCCATCAGTGAGTCGAGGCTTATCTCGGCGATGTCCGAAAATCAGCCCCAGCATTTT. It is translated as CAISESRLISAMSENQPQHF.

The chain links TRBV7-2 to TRBJ2-7; D perhaps matches TRBD2 (5 bases). V was trimmed by 3 bases and J by 7 bases, leaving 16 bases between them. The CDR3 loop spans 14 amino acids. Germline CDR1 reads SGHTA; CDR2 reads FQGNSA. CDR3 bases: TGTGCCAGCAGCTTGGGAGTCGGAAGGTTGGAGCAGTACGTC. It translates to CASSLGVGRLEQYV.

The table lists this clonotype with a few counts. The J gene is TRBJ2-1, the V gene TRBV19, with 7 bases aligning to TRBD2. This CDR3 has 16 amino acids. With 5 bases clipped from V and 0 bases from J, the junction kept 7 bases outside the gene matches. The germline V gene has CDR1 LNHDA and CDR2 SQIVND (reference sequence). CDR3 sequence: CASSWGGGSSYNEQFF. The CDR3 DNA reads as TGTGCCAGTAGTTGGGGCGGGGGTAGCTCCTACAATGAGCAGTTCTTC. The full variable domain, with the rest looked up from reference TRBV19 and TRBJ2-1, is DGGITQSPKYLFRKEGQNVTLSCEQNLNHDAMYWYRQDPGQGLRLIYYSQIVNDFQKGDIAEGYSVSREKKESFPLTVTSAQKNPTAFYLCASSWGGGSSYNEQFFGPGTRLTVL.

The chain uses TRBV28 and TRBJ1-2, with D possibly TRBD1 on 5 matching bases. This CDR3 is 13 amino acids long. V shed 3 bases and J shed 6 bases, with 11 bases lying between them. Germline loops: CDR1 MDHEN, CDR2 SYDVKM. CDR3 sequence (DNA): TGTGCCAGCAGTTTCGCGGGCAGGGATGGCTACACCTTC. Encoded protein: CASSFAGRDGYTF.

This clonotype was seen a handful of times. This chain links TRBV7-2 with TRBJ1-2; possible D gene TRBD1, 5 bases. The ends were cut back, 5 bases at V and 7 bases at J, with 17 bases in the middle. The germline gives CDR1 SGHTA, CDR2 FQGNSA. The CDR3 loop spans 14 amino acids. CDR3 DNA sequence: TGTGCCAGCAGCCCCCCGGGACGAGGGGCTGGCTACACCTTC. Translated: CASSPPGRGAGYTF.

Ten or more counts support this clonotype. This chain uses TRBV7-3 with TRBJ1-1, with D possibly being TRBD1 (6 bases). V dropped 5 bases and J dropped 1 base, with 8 bases sitting between them. CDR3 length: 13 amino acids. Germline CDR1 is SGHTA and CDR2 is FQGTGA. CDR3 residues: CASSVQGNTEAFF. The CDR3 nucleotides read TGTGCCAGCAGCGTACAGGGGAACACTGAAGCTTTCTTT.

This clonotype is a singleton in its sample. The V call is TRBV7-6, the J call TRBJ2-1; D uncertain. Germline V lookup: CDR1 SGHVS, CDR2 FNYEAQ. The CDR3 spans 15 residues. V was trimmed by 1 base and J by 7 bases, leaving 14 bases between them. CDR3 amino acids: CASSLDAFTGNEQFF. The CDR3 bases are TGTGCCAGCAGCTTAGATGCGTTCACCGGGAATGAGCAGTTCTTC.

This clonotype has at least ten counts. The CDR3 reads CASSADRSGNIQYF. DNA for the CDR3: TGTGCCAGCAGCGCTGACCGGAGTGGTAACATTCAGTACTTC. This rearrangement joins TRBV9 to TRBJ2-4; no clear D. The germline V and J ends were trimmed by 3 bases and 7 bases, with 14 bases remaining between them. There are 14 residues in the CDR3. Per germline, CDR1 SGDLS and CDR2 YYNGEE.

The chain carries TRBV28 and TRBJ2-4; tentatively, D is TRBD2 (6 bases). CDR1 MDHEN and CDR2 SYDVKM come from the germline V gene. The V and J ends lost 8 bases and 8 bases respectively, with 13 bases between them. The CDR3 loop spans 12 amino acids. DNA of the CDR3: TGTGCCAGCTCGGGGGTTTCCGACATTCAGTACTTC. Its protein product is CASSGVSDIQYF.

This clonotype was seen many times. The chain recombines TRBV4-2 with TRBJ1-3; no firm D call. The CDR3 has 17 residues. Germline values: CDR1 LGHNA, CDR2 YNFKEQ. Trimming cost V 0 bases and J 0 bases, with 12 bases left between them. CDR3 coding DNA: TGTGCCAGCAGCCAAGACACAGACTCCAGCTCTGGAAACACCATATATTTT. Protein: CASSQDTDSSSGNTIYF.